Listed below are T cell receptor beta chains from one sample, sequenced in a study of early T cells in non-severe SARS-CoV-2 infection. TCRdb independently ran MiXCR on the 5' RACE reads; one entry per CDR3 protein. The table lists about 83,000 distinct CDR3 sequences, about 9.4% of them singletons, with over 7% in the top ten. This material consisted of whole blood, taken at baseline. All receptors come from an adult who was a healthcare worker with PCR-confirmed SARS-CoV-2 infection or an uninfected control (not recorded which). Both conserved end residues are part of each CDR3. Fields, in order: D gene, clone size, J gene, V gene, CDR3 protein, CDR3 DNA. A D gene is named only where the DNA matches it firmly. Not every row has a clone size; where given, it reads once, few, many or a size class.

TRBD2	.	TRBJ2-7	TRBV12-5	CASGLVGVPGGEQYF	TGTGCTAGTGGTTTGGTAGGGGTACCGGGAGGCGAGCAGTACTTC
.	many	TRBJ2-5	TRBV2	CASSDGLAEGGETQYF	TGTGCCAGCAGTGACGGCCTAGCGGAGGGGGGAGAGACCCAGTACTTC
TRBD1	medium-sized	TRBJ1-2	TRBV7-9	CASSLDRFDYGYTF	TGTGCCAGCAGCTTGGACAGGTTTGACTATGGCTACACCTTC
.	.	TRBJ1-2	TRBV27	CASSFAANYGYTF	TGTGCCAGCAGTTTTGCCGCTAACTATGGCTACACCTTC
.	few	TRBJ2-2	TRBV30	CAWSVLEVGELFF	TGTGCCTGGAGTGTACTTGAAGTCGGGGAGCTGTTTTTT
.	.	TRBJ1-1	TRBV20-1	CSAGLGEDTEAFF	TGCAGTGCTGGTTTAGGGGAGGACACTGAAGCTTTCTTT
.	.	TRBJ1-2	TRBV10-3	CAISEPPGAGYGYTF	TGTGCCATCAGTGAGCCCCCGGGGGCTGGCTATGGCTACACCTTC
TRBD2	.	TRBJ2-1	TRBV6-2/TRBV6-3	CASSYSLGPTSGSNEQFF	TGTGCCAGCAGTTACTCTTTGGGTCCTACTAGCGGGAGCAATGAGCAGTTCTTC
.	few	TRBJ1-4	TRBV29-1	CSVTRVKVGEKLFF	TGCAGCGTTACCCGCGTTAAGGTTGGGGAAAAACTGTTTTTT
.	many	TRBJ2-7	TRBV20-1	CSARPGTSWSYEQYF	TGCAGTGCTAGACCCGGGACCAGCTGGTCCTACGAGCAGTACTTC
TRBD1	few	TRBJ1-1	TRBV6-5	CASSRRGQMNTEAFF	TGTGCCAGCAGCCGGAGGGGGCAAATGAACACTGAAGCTTTCTTT
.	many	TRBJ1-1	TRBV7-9	CASSLISTEAFF	TGTGCCAGCAGCCTCATAAGCACTGAAGCTTTCTTT
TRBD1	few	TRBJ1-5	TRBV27	CASRTGVQPQHF	TGTGCCAGCAGAACAGGGGTACAGCCCCAGCATTTT
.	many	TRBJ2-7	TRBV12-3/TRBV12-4	CASSQSGLPYEQYF	TGTGCCAGCAGTCAATCGGGGCTGCCCTACGAGCAGTACTTC
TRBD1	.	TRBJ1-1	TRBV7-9	CASSQGTARRTEAFF	TGTGCCAGCAGCCAGGGGACAGCCCGGAGGACTGAAGCTTTCTTT
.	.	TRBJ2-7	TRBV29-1	CSVSTRDFPYEQYF	TGCAGCGTTTCCACCCGGGACTTCCCCTACGAGCAGTACTTC
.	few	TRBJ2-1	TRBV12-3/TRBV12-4	CASSPIPGQYNEQFF	TGTGCCAGCAGTCCGATTCCGGGACAATACAATGAGCAGTTCTTC
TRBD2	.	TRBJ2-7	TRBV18	CASSAGLAENYEQYF	TGTGCCAGCTCAGCAGGACTAGCGGAGAACTACGAGCAGTACTTC
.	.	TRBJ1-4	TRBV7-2	CASSLGQGNEKLFF	TGTGCCAGCAGCTTAGGGCAGGGAAATGAAAAACTGTTTTTT
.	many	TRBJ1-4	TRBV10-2	CASSRGSRRFNSNEKLFF	TGCGCCAGCAGTCGAGGGAGCAGGCGGTTCAATAGTAATGAAAAACTGTTTTTT
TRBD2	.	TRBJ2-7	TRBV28	CASSSGTSVGEQYF	TGTGCCAGCAGCTCCGGGACTAGCGTGGGTGAGCAGTACTTC
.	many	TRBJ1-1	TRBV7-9	CASSLVPDTEAFF	TGTGCCAGCAGCTTAGTTCCGGACACTGAAGCTTTCTTT
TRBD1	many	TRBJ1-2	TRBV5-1	CASSLAAGTVYGYTF	TGCGCCAGCAGCCTCGCAGCCGGGACAGTCTATGGCTACACCTTC